What follows are 8 T cell receptor beta chains derived from one specimen sequenced in a study of T cells of healthy individuals. TCRdb called the 5' RACE reads again in MiXCR, with one record for every CDR3 protein. The sample holds about 100,000 distinct CDR3 sequences, 17% seen once. Receptors originate from a human donor in good health.

The V call is TRBV12-3 or TRBV12-4, the J call TRBJ1-1; the match to TRBD1 covers 9 bases. The J segment lost 6 bases and the V segment lost 6 bases, leaving 8 bases of the junction unmatched. The CDR3 is 14 residues long. Here the CDR3 reads CASRLTGGFAEAFF. CDR3 nucleotides: TGTGCCAGCAGATTGACAGGGGGTTTCGCTGAAGCTTTCTTT.

This clonotype was recorded at least ten times. The chain combines TRBV4-1 with TRBJ1-5, with D uncertain. Germline CDR1 and CDR2: MGHRA and YSYEKL. The CDR3 is made up of 14 amino acids. V lost 1 base and J lost 5, with 9 bases in between. The CDR3 DNA reads TGCGCCAGCAGCCAAGCGGAAGGGTATCAGCCCCAGCATTTT. Residues: CASSQAEGYQPQHF.

This clonotype came up a few times. V and J are TRBV5-6 and TRBJ1-6, with a weak D call TRBD1 (5 bases). The CDR3 loop spans 14 amino acids. The ends were cut back, 1 base at V and 8 bases at J, with 10 bases in the middle. Looked up from germline, CDR1 is SGHDT and CDR2 is YYEEEE. The DNA of the CDR3 is TGTGCCAGCAGCTTGTCGACAGACTATTCACCCCTCCACTTT. Translation gives CASSLSTDYSPLHF.

Many counts were recorded for this clonotype. An end of the junction differs from the germline gene, which may be a read error. The chain carries TRBV5-1 and TRBJ1-1; D gene ambiguous. This CDR3 region has 12 residues. The V gene's germline CDR1 is SGHRS and CDR2 YFSETQ. The CDR3 sequence is CASSLGPTEAFF. The CDR3, as DNA: TGTGCCAGCAGCTTAGGTCCAACTGAAGCTTTCTTT.

This clonotype showed up many times. The rearrangement links TRBV3-1 to TRBJ2-1, with TRBD2 as a possible D gene (5 bases). CDR3 length: 20 amino acids. Trimming took 0 bases from V and 0 from J, leaving 21 bases between them. Germline V gene sequence: CDR1 LGHDT, CDR2 YNNKEL (reference sequence). The CDR3 here is CASSQDLPSLGVSSYNEQFF. The DNA for the CDR3 is TGTGCCAGCAGCCAAGATCTCCCCTCCCTCGGGGTGAGCTCCTACAATGAGCAGTTCTTC.

This chain links TRBV7-9 with TRBJ2-5, with D maybe TRBD1 (6 bases). The V end lost 5 bases, the J end lost 4 bases, and 14 bases lay between the germline ends. The CDR3 is made up of 14 amino acids. CDR1 is SEHNR and CDR2 is FQNEAQ in the germline V gene (reference sequence). CDR3 sequence reads: CASSVQRGSETQYF. The CDR3 coding sequence is TGTGCCAGCAGCGTACAGAGGGGGTCAGAGACCCAGTACTTC.

The CDR3 protein is CASKAPGANVLTF. The CDR3, as DNA: TGTGCCAGCAAGGCCCCTGGGGCCAACGTCCTGACTTTC. This rearrangement joins TRBV27 to TRBJ2-6; D ambiguous. This CDR3 has 13 residues. Germline CDR1 and CDR2: MNHEY and SMNVEV (reference sequence). V was pared by 7 bases and J by 2 bases, with 6 bases between.

The V gene is TRBV7-2, the J gene TRBJ1-2; unclear D gene. V gave up 5 bases and J gave up 5 bases, with 12 bases separating them. The germline gives CDR1 SGHTA, CDR2 FQGNSA. CDR3 length: 13 residues. The CDR3 spells CASSQTSGYGYTF. For the CDR3, the DNA is TGTGCCAGCAGCCAAACGAGCGGATATGGCTACACCTTC.